Described below is a single T cell receptor (beta chain) sequence and its context. This specimen belongs to a study of blood T cell repertoires in COVID-19. Whole-study context: COVID-19 samples collected from the United States, Italy and Spain covered acute and convalescent phases. PBMCs, B-cell-depleted T cells, or T cells were the source of the cDNA or gDNA that made up the material.

TCRdb's table, derived via immunoSEQ multiplex PCR, lists solely in-frame clones and lacks some. The data hold about 110,000 clones, with roughly 85% observed a single time. The CDR3 has 14 residues. CDR1 and CDR2 (germline): SGHRS, YFSETQ. The J segment lost 7 bases and the V segment lost 4 bases, leaving 8 bases of the junction unmatched. This TCR came from an elderly woman with active or convalescent COVID-19. The V and J genes are TRBV5-1 and TRBJ1-5, with 7 bases aligning to TRBD1. The sequenced sample was peripheral blood. The CDR3: CASSPTGFRQPQHF. The CDR3 bases are TGCGCCAGCAGCCCGACAGGGTTTCGGCAGCCCCAGCATTTT. Full variable domain (outside the CDR3, taken from reference TRBV5-1 and TRBJ1-5): KAGVTQTPRYLIKTRGQQVTLSCSPISGHRSVSWYQQTPGQGLQFLFEYFSETQRNKGNFPGRFSGRQFSNSRSEMNVSTLELGDSALYLCASSPTGFRQPQHFGDGTRLSIL.